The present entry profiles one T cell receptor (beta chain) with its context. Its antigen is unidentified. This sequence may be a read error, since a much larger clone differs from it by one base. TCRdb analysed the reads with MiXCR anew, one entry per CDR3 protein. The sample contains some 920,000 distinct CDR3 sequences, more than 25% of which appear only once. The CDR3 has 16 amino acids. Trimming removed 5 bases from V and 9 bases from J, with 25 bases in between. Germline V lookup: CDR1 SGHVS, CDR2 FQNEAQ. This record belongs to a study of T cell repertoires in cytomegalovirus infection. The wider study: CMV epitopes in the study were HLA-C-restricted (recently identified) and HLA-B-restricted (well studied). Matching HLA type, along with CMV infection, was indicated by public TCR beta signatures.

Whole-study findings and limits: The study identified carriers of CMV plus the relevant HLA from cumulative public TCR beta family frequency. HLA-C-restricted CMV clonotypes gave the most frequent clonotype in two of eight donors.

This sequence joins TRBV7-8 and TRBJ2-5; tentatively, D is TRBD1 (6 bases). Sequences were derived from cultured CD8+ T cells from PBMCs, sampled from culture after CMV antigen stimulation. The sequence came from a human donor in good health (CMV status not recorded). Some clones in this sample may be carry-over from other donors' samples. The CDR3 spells CASSVGTGTQGQSQYF. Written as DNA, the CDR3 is TGTGCCAGCAGCGTGGGCACCGGGACACAAGGCCAGTCCCAGTACTTC.